Described below is a single T cell receptor beta chain sequence and its context. CDR3-region Arm-PCR and iRepertoire HTBI primers produced the TCR beta libraries. One entry per CDR3 protein results from TCRdb running MiXCR on the multiplex PCR reads. The repertoire has around 330,000 distinct CDR3 sequences, 15% to 20% of them found once; the top ten carry more than 35%. The J segment lost 2 bases and the V segment lost 2 bases, leaving 12 bases of the junction unmatched. CDR1 and CDR2 from the germline V gene are DFQATT and SNEGSKA (reference sequence). The length of the CDR3 is 18 residues. Time point specified: newly diagnosed GD, antithyroid drugs for less than 3 months. PBMC-extracted RNA yielded the TCR library. This sample is part of a study of regulatory T cells in long-lasting Graves disease.

The receptor comes from a female donor with Graves disease. The rearrangement uses TRBV20-1 and TRBJ2-2; 9 bases match TRBD2. The material was peripheral blood mononuclear cells (PBMCs), obtained at new diagnosis, from a patient treated with antithyroid drugs. CDR3 nucleotides: TGCAGTGCTAGAAAGGGCGGGGGTAGCGGGAGCAACACCGGGGAGCTGTTTTTT. It specifies CSARKGGGSGSNTGELFF.